These 3 T cell receptor beta chains were all obtained from the same sample, sequenced in a study of shared clonotypes between healthy human individuals. Sequencing was performed with immunoSEQ multiplex PCR; in TCRdb, only in-frame clones are kept and a portion is missing. Seen here are roughly 410,000 clones, 96% observed once, and the top ten hold 0.32%. The sequenced sample was memory CD8+ T cells sorted from blood. Subset denoted: CD45RO+ cells pooled with CCR7-negative TemRA cells. The receptors were sampled from a man aged 25 to 40 in good health.

The CDR3 region is CASRAGSSTDTQYF. The CDR3 DNA follows: TGTGCCAGCAGAGCGGGGTCGAGCACAGATACGCAGTATTTT. This rearrangement joins TRBV2 to TRBJ2-3; the match to TRBD2 covers 7 bases. This CDR3 is built from 14 residues. V shed 6 bases, J shed 0 bases, and the junction held 3 bases outside the gene matches. The germline CDR1 and CDR2 sequences are SNHLY and FYNNEI.

This clone showed up just once. The rearrangement links TRBV5-4 to TRBJ1-1, with a tentative D call TRBD1 (5 bases). Germline V gene sequence: CDR1 SGHNT, CDR2 YYREEE (reference sequence). V was clipped by 3 bases and J by 1 base, with 7 bases between them. This CDR3 comprises 13 residues. The CDR3 DNA follows: TGTGCCAGCAGCTCGACAGAGAACACTGAAGCTTTCTTT. It encodes CASSSTENTEAFF.

The chain has TRBV7-2 and TRBJ2-3, with 11 bases aligning to TRBD2. Germline assignment: CDR1 SGHTA and CDR2 FQGNSA. Trimming took 6 bases from V and 6 from J; bases not matched to a gene: 11. The CDR3 has 16 residues. In DNA form, the CDR3 reads TGTGCCAGCAGTCCAAAAACCCGACTAGCGGGGGATACGCAGTATTTT. Its protein product is CASSPKTRLAGDTQYF.